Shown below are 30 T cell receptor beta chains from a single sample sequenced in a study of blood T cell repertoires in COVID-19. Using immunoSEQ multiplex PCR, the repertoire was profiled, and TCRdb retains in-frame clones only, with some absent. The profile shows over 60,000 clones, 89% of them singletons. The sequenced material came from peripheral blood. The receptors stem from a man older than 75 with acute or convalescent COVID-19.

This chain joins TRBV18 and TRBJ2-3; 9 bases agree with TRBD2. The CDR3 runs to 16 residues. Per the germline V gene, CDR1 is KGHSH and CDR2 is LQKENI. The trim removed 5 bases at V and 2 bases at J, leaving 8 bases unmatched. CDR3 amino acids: CASSSQTSGYTDTQYF. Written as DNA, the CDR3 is TGTGCCAGCTCATCCCAGACTAGCGGATACACAGATACGCAGTATTTT. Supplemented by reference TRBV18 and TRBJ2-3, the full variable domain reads NAGVMQNPRHLVRRRGQEARLRCSPMKGHSHVYWYRQLPEEGLKFMVYLQKENIIDESGMPKERFSAEFPKEGPSILRIQQVVRGDSAAYFCASSSQTSGYTDTQYFGPGTRLTVL.

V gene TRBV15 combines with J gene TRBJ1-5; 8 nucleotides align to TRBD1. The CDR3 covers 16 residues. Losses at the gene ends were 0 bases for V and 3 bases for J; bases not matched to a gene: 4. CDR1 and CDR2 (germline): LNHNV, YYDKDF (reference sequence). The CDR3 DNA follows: TGTGCCACCAGCAGAGATTGGACAGGGATCAATCAGCCCCAGCATTTT. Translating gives CATSRDWTGINQPQHF.

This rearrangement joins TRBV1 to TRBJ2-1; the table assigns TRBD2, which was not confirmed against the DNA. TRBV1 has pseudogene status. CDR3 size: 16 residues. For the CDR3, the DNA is TGCACCAGCAGCCAAGCGACTAGCGGGGGTTACAATGAGCAGTTCTTC. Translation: CTSSQATSGGYNEQFF.

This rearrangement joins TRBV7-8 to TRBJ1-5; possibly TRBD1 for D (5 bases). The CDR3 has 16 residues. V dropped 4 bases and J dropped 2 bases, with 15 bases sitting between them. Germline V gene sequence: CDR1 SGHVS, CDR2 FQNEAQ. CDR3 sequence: CASSSVGGPRNQPQHF. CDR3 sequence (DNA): TGTGCCAGCAGCTCCGTGGGGGGTCCCCGCAATCAGCCCCAGCATTTT.

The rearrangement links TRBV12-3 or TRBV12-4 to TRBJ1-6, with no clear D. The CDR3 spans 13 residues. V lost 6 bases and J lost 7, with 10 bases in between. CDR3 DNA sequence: TGTGCCAGCAGACCCCCGGGAAATTCACCCCTCCACTTT. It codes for CASRPPGNSPLHF.

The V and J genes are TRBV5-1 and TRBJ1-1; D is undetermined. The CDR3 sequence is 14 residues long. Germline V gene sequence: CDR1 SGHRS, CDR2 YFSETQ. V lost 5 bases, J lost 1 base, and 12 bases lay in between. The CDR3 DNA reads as TGCGCCAGCAGGGGCCCCTCAGAGAACACTGAAGCTTTCTTT. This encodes CASRGPSENTEAFF.

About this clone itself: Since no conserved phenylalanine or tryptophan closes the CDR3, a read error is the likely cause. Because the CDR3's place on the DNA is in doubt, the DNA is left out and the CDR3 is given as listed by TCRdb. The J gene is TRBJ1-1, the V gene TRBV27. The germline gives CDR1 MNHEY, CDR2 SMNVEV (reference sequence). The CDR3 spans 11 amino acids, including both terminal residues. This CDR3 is CASGLPPLPRR.

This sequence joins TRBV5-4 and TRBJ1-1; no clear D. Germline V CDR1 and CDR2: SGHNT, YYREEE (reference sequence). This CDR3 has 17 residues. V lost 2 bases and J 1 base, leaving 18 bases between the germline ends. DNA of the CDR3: TGTGCCAGCAGCTTTACGATCCTAACCCTCTCGAACACTGAAGCTTTCTTT. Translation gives CASSFTILTLSNTEAFF.

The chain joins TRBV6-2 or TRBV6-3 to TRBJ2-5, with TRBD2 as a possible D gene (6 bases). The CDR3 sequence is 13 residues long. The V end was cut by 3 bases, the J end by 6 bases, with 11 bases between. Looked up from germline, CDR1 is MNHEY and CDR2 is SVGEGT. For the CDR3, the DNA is TGTGCCAGCAGTTATGCGGGGACCAAGACCCAGTACTTC. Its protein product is CASSYAGTKTQYF.

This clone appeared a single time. CDR3: CASSKPLRGNYGYTF. In DNA, the CDR3 is TGTGCCAGCAGTAAACCATTGAGGGGGAACTATGGCTACACCTTC. The chain couples TRBV6-2 or TRBV6-3 to TRBJ1-2; perhaps TRBD1 as D (6 bases). This CDR3 is 15 amino acids long. The V end lost 5 bases, the J end lost 2 bases, and 15 bases lay between the germline ends. From germline, CDR1 is MNHEY and CDR2 SVGEGT.

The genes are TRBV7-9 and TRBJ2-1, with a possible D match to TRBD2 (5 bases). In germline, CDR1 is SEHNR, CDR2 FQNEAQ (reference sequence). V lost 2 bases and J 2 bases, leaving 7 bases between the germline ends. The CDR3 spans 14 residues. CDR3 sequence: CASSLLATYNEQFF. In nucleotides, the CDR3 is TGTGCCAGCAGCTTACTAGCTACCTACAATGAGCAGTTCTTC.

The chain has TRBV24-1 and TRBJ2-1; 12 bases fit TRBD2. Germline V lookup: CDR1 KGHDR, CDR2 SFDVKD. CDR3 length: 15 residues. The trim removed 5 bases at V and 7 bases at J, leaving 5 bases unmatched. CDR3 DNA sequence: TGTGCCACCAGTGTTGGGACTAGCGGGTTAAATGAGCAGTTCTTC. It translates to CATSVGTSGLNEQFF.

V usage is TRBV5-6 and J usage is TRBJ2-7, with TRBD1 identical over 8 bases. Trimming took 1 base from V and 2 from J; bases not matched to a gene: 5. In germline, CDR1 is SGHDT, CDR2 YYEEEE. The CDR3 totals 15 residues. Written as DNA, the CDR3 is TGTGCCAGCAGCTTGTATGGACAGGGCCCCTACGAGCAGTACTTC. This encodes CASSLYGQGPYEQYF.

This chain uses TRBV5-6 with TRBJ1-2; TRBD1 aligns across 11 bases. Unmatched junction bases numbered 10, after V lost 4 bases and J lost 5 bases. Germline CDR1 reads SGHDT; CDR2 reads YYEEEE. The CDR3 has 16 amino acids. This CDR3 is CASSLRRTGGEYGYTF. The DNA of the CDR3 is TGTGCCAGCAGCCTACGGCGGACAGGGGGCGAATATGGCTACACCTTC.

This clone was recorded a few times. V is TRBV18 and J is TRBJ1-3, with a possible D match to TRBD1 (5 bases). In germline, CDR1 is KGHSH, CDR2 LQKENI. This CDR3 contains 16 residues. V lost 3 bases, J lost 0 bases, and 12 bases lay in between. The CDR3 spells CASSPKQGVSGNTIYF. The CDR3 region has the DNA TGTGCCAGCTCACCTAAGCAGGGTGTCTCTGGAAACACCATATATTTT.

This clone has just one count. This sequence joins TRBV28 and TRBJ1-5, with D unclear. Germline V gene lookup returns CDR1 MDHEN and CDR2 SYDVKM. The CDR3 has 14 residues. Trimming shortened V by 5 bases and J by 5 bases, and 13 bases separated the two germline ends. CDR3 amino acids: CASSPPESDQPQHF. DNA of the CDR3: TGTGCCAGCAGTCCCCCTGAGTCGGATCAGCCCCAGCATTTT.

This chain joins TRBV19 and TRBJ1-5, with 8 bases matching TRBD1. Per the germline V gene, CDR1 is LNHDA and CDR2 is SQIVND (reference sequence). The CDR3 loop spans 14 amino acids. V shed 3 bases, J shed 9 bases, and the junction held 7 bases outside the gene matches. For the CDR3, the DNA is TGTGCCAGTAGTATTGGACAGGGTCCATGGCCCCAGCATTTT. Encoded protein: CASSIGQGPWPQHF.

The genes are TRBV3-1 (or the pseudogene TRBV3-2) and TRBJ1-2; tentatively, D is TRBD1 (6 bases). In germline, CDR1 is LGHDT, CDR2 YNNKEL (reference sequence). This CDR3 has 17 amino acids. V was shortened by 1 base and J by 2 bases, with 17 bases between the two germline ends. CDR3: CASSQAGALRYNYGYTF. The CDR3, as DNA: TGTGCCAGCAGCCAAGCAGGGGCCCTGAGGTACAACTATGGCTACACCTTC.

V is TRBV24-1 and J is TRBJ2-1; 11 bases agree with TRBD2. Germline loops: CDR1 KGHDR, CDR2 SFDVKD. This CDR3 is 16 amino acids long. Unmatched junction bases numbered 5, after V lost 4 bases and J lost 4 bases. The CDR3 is CATSDALAGGYNEQFF. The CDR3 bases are TGTGCCACCAGTGACGCCCTAGCGGGAGGTTACAATGAGCAGTTCTTC.

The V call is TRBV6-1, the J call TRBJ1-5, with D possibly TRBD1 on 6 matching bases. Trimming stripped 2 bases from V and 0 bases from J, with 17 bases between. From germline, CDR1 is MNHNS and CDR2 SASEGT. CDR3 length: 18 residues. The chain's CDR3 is CASSEWGRGLYSNQPQHF. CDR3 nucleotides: TGTGCCAGCAGTGAATGGGGCAGGGGCCTTTATAGCAATCAGCCCCAGCATTTT.

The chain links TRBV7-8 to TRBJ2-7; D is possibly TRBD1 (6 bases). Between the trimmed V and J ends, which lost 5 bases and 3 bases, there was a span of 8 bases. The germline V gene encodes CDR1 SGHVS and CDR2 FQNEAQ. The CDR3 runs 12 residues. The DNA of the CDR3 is TGTGCCAGCAGCCCGACAGGCTACGAGCAGTACTTC. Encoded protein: CASSPTGYEQYF.

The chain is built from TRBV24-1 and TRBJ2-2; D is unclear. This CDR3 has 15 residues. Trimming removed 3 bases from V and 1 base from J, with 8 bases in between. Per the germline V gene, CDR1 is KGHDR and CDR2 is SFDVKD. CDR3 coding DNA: TGTGCCACCAGTGATATGACTTTGAACACCGGGGAGCTGTTTTTT. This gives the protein CATSDMTLNTGELFF.

CDR3 in DNA: TGTGCCAGCAGTGAAGCGGCACGCGGGTACGAGCAGTACTTC. Translated: CASSEAARGYEQYF. The V and J genes are TRBV6-1 and TRBJ2-7; D may be TRBD2 (5 bases). The ends were cut back, 0 bases at V and 4 bases at J, with 10 bases in the middle. This CDR3 comprises 14 residues. CDR1 is MNHNS, CDR2 SASEGT, per germline.

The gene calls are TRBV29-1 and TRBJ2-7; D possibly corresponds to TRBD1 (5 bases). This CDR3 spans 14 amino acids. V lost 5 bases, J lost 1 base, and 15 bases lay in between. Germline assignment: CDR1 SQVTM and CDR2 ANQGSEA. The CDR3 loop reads CSVTTRQSSYEQYF. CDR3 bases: TGCAGCGTTACAACACGACAGAGTTCCTACGAGCAGTACTTC.

The CDR3 DNA reads as TGTGCCAGCAGTGGATACCGGGACAGGGGGCCGAACACCGGGGAGCTGTTTTTT. Its protein product is CASSGYRDRGPNTGELFF. V gene TRBV2 combines with J gene TRBJ2-2, with 12 bases matching TRBD1. V gave up 4 bases and J gave up 0 bases; unmatched junction bases: 6. There are 18 residues in the CDR3. Germline V lookup: CDR1 SNHLY, CDR2 FYNNEI.

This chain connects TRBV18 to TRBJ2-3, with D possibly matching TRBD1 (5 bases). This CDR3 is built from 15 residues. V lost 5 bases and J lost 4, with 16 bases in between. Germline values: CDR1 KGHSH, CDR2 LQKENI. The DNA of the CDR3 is TGTGCCAGCTCAGTCTTAAATAGGGGATCAGATACGCAGTATTTT. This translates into CASSVLNRGSDTQYF.

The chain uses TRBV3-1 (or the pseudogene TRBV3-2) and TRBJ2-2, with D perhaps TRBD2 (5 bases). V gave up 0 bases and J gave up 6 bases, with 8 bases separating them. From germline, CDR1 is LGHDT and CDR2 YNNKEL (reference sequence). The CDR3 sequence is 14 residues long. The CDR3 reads CASSQDFSAGELFF. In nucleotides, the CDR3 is TGTGCCAGCAGCCAAGATTTTAGCGCCGGGGAGCTGTTTTTT.

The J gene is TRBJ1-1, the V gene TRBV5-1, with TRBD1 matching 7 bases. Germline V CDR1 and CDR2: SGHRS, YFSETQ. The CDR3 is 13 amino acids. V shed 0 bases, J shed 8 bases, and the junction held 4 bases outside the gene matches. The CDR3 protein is CASSLGQGEEAFF. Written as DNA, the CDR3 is TGCGCCAGCAGCTTGGGACAGGGTGAAGAAGCTTTCTTT.

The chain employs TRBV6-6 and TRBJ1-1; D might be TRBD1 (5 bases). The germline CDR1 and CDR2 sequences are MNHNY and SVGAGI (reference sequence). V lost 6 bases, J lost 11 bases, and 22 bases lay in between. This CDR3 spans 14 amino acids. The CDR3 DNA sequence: TGTGCCAGCAGGGACGTACAGGCCTTGGTACGGGCTTTCTTT. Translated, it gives CASRDVQALVRAFF.

In nucleotides, the CDR3 is TGCAGCGCTCCGACTAGCGGGAGGGACAATGAGCAGTTCTTC. The encoded protein is CSAPTSGRDNEQFF. This rearrangement joins TRBV29-1 to TRBJ2-1, with TRBD2 matching 14 bases. Per germline, CDR1 SQVTM and CDR2 ANQGSEA. The V gene end was trimmed by 7 bases and the J gene end by 5 bases; junction bases not matched to a gene: 4. This CDR3 comprises 14 residues.